This TCR beta chain was recorded in a study of blood T cell repertoires in COVID-19. Background on the study: COVID-19 samples, acute and convalescent, were from the United States, Italy and Spain. PBMCs, B-cell-depleted T cells, or T cells provided the cDNA or gDNA that made up the material.

The germline gives CDR1 LGHNA, CDR2 YNFKEQ. The CDR3 consists of 16 residues. The junction had 2 bases not matched to a gene; V was cut back by 1 base and J by 2 bases. The authors' processing: Amplification from reference gene primers served as the basis for estimated nucleated cell counts. Assay: immunoSEQ multiplex PCR; the TCRdb copy retains only in-frame clones and omits some. Clonal size and the V and J genes are those of that table, whereas D and trimming came from the DNA. The data contain about 68,000 clones, 65% to 90% of them seen just once; the ten biggest clones take up about 23%. This clonotype was obtained from a middle-aged man with acute or convalescent COVID-19. The specimen was peripheral blood. The chain carries TRBV4-2 and TRBJ2-3, with 11 bases aligning to TRBD2. CDR3 in amino acids: CASSQVSGGATDTQYF. In DNA form, the CDR3 reads TGTGCCAGCAGCCAAGTTAGCGGGGGGGCCACAGATACGCAGTATTTT.